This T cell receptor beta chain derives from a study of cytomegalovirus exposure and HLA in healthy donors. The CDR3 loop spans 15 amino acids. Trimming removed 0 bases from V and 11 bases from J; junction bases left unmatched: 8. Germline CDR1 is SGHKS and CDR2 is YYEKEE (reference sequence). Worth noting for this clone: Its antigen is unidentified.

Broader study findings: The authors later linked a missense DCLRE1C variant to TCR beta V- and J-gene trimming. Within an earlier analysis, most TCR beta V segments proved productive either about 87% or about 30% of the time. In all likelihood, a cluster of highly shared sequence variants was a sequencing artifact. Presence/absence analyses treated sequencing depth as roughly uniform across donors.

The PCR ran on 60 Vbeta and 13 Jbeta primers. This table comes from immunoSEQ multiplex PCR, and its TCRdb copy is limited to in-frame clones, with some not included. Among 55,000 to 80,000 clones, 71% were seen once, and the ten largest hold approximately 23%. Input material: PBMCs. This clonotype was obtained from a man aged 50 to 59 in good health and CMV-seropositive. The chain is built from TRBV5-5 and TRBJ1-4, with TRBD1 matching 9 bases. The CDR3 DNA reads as TGTGCCAGCAGCTTGGAAGGACAGGGGAGTAGGAAACTGTTTTTT. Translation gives CASSLEGQGSRKLFF.